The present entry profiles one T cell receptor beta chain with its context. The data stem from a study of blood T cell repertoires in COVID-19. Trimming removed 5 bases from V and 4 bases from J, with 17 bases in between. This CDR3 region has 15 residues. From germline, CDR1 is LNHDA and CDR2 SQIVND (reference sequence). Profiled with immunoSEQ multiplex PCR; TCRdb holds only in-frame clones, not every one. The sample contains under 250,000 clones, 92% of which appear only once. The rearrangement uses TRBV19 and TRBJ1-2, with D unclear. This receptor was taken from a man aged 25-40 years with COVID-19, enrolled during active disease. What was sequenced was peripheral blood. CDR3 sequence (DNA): TGTGCCAGTAGTCCCTCCGGCGGCCTGCCCTATGGCTACACCTTC. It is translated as CASSPSGGLPYGYTF.